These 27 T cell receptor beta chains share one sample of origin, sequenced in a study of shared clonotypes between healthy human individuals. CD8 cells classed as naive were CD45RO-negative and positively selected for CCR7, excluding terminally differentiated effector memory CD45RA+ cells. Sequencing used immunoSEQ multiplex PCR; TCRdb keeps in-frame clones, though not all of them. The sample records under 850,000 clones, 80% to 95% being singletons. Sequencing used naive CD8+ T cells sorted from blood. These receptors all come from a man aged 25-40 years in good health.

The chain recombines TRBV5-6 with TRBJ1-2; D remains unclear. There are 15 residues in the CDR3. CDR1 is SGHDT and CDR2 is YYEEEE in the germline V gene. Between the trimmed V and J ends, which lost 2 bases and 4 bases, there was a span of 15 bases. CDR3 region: CASSLPRALSYGYTF. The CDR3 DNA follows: TGTGCCAGCAGCTTACCCCGGGCCCTTAGCTATGGCTACACCTTC.

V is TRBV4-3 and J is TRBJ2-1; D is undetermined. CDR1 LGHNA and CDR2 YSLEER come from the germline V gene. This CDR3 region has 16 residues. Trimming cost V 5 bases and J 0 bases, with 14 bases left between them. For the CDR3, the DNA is TGCGCCAGCAGCGCCCGTTGGCGAAGCTCCTACAATGAGCAGTTCTTC. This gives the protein CASSARWRSSYNEQFF.

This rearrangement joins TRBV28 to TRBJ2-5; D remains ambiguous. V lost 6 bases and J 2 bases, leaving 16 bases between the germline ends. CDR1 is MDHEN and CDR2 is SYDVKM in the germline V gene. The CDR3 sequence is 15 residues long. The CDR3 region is CASRPTGRVQETQYF. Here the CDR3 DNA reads TGTGCCAGCAGACCTACCGGACGGGTGCAAGAGACCCAGTACTTC.

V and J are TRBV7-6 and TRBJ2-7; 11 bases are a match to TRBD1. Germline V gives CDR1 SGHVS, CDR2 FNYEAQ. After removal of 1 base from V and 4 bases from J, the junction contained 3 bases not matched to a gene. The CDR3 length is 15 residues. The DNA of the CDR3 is TGTGCCAGCAGCTTAGGGGACAGGGGGGTTTACGAGCAGTACTTC. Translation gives CASSLGDRGVYEQYF.

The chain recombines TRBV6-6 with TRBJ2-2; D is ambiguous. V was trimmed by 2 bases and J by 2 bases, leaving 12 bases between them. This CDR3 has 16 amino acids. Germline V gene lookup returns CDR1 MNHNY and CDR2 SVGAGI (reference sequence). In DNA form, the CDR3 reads TGTGCCAGCAGTTACGTTCAGGTGGTTAACACCGGGGAGCTGTTTTTT. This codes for CASSYVQVVNTGELFF.

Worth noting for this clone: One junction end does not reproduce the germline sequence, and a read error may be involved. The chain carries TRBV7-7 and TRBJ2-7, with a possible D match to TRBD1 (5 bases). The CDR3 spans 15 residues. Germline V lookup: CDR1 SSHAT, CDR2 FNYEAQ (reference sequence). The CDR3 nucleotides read TGTGCTAGCAGCTTAGGGGTAGGAGCTTCCTACGAGCAGTACTTC. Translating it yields CASSLGVGASYEQYF.

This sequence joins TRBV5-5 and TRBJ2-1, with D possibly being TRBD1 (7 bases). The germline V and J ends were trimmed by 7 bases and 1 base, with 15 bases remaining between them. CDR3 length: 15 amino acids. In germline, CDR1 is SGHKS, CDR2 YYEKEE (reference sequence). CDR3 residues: CASAIAGGSYNEQFF. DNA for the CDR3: TGTGCCAGCGCCATCGCAGGGGGGTCCTACAATGAGCAGTTCTTC.

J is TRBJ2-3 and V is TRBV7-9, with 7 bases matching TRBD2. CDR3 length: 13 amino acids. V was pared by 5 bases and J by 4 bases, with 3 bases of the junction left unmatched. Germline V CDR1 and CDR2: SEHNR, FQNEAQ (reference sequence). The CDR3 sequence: CASSSSGSDTQYF. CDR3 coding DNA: TGTGCCAGCAGCAGTAGCGGGTCAGATACGCAGTATTTT.

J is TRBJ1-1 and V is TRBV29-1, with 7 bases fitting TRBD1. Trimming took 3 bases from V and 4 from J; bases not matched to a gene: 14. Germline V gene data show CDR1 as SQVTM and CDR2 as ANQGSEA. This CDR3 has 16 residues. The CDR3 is CSVDGRGSSGSTEAFF. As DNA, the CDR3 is TGCAGCGTTGACGGCAGGGGGAGCTCGGGGAGCACTGAAGCTTTCTTT. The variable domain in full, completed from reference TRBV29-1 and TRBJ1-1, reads SAVISQKPSRDICQRGTSLTIQCQVDSQVTMMFWYRQQPGQSLTLIATANQGSEATYESGFVIDKFPISRPNLTFSTLTVSNMSPEDSSIYLCSVDGRGSSGSTEAFFGQGTRLTVV.

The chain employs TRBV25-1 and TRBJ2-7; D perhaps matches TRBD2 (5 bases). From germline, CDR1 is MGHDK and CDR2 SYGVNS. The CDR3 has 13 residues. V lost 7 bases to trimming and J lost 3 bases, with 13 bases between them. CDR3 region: CASIGSSFYEQYF. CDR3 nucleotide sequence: TGTGCCAGCATTGGGAGCTCTTTCTACGAGCAGTACTTC.

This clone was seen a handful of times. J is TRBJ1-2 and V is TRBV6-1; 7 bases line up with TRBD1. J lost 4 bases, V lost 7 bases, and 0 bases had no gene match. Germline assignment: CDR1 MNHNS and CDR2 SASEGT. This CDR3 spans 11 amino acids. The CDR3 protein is CASTGGYGYTF. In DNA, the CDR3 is TGTGCCAGCACAGGGGGCTATGGCTACACCTTC.

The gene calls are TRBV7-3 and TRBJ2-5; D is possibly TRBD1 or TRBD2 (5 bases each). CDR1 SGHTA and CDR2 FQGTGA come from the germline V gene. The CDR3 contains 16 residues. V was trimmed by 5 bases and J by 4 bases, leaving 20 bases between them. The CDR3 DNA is TGTGCCAGCAGCCCAGGTGTAGCCGTTGGGGGAGAGACCCAGTACTTC. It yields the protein CASSPGVAVGGETQYF.

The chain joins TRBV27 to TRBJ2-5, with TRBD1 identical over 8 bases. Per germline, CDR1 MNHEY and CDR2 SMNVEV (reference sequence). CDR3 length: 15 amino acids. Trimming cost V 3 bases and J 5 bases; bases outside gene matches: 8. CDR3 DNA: TGTGCCAGCAGTTTTCCCGGACAGGGTCGGGAGACCCAGTACTTC. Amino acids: CASSFPGQGRETQYF.

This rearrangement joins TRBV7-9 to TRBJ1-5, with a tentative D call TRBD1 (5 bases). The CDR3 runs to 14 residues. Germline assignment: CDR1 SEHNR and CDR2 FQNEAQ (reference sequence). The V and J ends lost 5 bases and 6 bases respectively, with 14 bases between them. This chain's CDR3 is CASSPRGAGQPQHF. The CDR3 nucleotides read TGTGCCAGCAGCCCTAGAGGGGCGGGTCAGCCCCAGCATTTT.

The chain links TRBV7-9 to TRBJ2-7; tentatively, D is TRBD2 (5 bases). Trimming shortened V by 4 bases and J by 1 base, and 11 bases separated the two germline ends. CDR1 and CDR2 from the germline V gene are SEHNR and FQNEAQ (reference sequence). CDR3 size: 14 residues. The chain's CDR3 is CASSSPGNSYEQYF. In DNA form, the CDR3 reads TGTGCCAGCAGCTCACCGGGAAATTCCTACGAGCAGTACTTC.

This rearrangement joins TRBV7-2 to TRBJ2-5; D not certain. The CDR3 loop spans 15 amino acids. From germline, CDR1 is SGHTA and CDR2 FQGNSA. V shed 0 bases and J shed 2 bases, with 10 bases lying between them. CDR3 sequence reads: CASSLASDRQETQYF. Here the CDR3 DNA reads TGTGCCAGCAGCTTAGCCTCGGACCGACAAGAGACCCAGTACTTC.

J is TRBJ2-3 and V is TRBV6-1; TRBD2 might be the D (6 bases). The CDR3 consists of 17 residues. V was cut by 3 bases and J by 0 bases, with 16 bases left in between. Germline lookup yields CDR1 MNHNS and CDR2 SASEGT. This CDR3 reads CASSDWGGGASTDTQYF. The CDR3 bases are TGTGCCAGCAGTGACTGGGGAGGCGGGGCGAGCACAGATACGCAGTATTTT.

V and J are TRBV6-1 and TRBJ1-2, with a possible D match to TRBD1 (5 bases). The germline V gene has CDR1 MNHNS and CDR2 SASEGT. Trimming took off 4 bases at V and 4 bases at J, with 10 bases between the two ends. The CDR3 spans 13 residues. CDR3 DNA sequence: TGTGCCAGCAGTGGGGGGACGGTCTATGGCTACACCTTC. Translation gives CASSGGTVYGYTF.

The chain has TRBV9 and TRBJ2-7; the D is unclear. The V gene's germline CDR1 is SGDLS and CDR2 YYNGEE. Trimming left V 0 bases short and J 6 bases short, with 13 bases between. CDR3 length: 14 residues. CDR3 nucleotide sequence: TGTGCCAGCAGCGTAGGTACCCAACTATCCGAGCAGTACTTC. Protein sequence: CASSVGTQLSEQYF.

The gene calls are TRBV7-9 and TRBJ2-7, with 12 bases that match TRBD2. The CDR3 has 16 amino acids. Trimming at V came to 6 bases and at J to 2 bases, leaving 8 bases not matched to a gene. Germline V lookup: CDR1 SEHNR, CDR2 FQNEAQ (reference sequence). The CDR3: CASSHRLAGAPYEQYF. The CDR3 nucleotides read TGTGCCAGCAGTCATAGACTAGCGGGAGCCCCCTACGAGCAGTACTTC.

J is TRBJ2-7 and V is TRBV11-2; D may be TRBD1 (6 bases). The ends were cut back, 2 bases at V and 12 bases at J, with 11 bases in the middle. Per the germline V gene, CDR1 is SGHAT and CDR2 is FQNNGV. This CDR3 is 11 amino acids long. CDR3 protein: CASSLSAGAYF. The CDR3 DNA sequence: TGTGCCAGCAGCTTATCCGCAGGGGCGTACTTC.

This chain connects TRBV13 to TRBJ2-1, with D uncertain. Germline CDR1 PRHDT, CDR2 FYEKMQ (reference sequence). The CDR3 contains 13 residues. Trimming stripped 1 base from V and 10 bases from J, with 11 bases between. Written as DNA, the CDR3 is TGTGCCAGCAGCTTAGTTGACCGGCGAGAGCAGTTCTTC. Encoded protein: CASSLVDRREQFF.

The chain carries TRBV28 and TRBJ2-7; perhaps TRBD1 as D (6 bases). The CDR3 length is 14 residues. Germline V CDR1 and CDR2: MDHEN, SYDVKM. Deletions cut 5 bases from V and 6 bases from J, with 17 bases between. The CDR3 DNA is TGTGCCAGCAGTCCGACAGGACCACTATCCGAGCAGTACTTC. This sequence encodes CASSPTGPLSEQYF.

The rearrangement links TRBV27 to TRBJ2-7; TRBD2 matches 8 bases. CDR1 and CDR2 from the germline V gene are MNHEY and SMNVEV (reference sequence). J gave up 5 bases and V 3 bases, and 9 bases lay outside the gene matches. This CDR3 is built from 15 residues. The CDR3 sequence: CASSFWAGGFNEQYF. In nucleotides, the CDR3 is TGTGCCAGCAGTTTCTGGGCGGGAGGATTCAACGAGCAGTACTTC.

CDR3 residues: CASSLEFGDTQYF. CDR3 DNA sequence: TGTGCCAGCAGTTTAGAGTTCGGAGATACGCAGTATTTT. The chain links TRBV28 to TRBJ2-3; D uncertain. This CDR3 spans 13 amino acids. V was trimmed by 2 bases and J by 5 bases, leaving 8 bases between them. The germline V gene has CDR1 MDHEN and CDR2 SYDVKM.

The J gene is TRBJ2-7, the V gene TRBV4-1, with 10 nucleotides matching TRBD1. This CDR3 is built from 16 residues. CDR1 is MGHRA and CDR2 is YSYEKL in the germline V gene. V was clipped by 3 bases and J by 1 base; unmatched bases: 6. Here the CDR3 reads CASSHASDRGSYEQYF. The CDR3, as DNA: TGCGCCAGCAGCCATGCTTCGGACAGGGGGTCCTACGAGCAGTACTTC.

The CDR3 protein is CASMRGNEQFF. As DNA, the CDR3 is TGTGCCAGCATGAGAGGCAATGAGCAGTTCTTC. The chain is built from TRBV9 and TRBJ2-1, with no clear D. Germline lookup yields CDR1 SGDLS and CDR2 YYNGEE. V lost 6 bases and J 6 bases, leaving 7 bases between the germline ends. The CDR3 sequence is 11 residues long.